The following is a T cell receptor (beta chain) sequence with its context. This entry is derived from a study of sequential checkpoint blockade in melanoma. Assay used: immunoSEQ multiplex PCR; TCRdb lists only in-frame clones, some missing. The data show about 27,000 clones, with around three quarters seen just once and less than 15% held by the top ten. Regarding treatment: randomized to nivolumab then ipilimumab (arm A) or the reverse (arm B). The CDR3 spans 18 residues. The germline V gene has CDR1 MGHRA and CDR2 YSYEKL. Trimming removed 4 bases from V and 10 bases from J; junction bases left unmatched: 20.

The V call is TRBV4-1, the J call TRBJ2-3; 10 nucleotides line up with TRBD2. Sequencing used CD8+ T cells sorted from blood (inferred from file names), obtained from a patient given nivolumab and ipilimumab in sequence. This TCR was sampled from a human donor with melanoma. CDR3 in amino acids: CASSPFLGSGGREEAQYF. The CDR3 DNA follows: TGCGCCAGCAGCCCTTTCCTCGGTAGCGGGGGGCGGGAGGAGGCGCAGTATTTT.